This TCR beta chain was profiled in a study of PD-1 blockade in classical Hodgkin lymphoma. TCRdb's table, derived via immunoSEQ multiplex PCR, lists solely in-frame clones and lacks some. This table has over 70,000 clones, about nine tenths appearing once. Time point here: cycle 4 day 1 (C4D1), after 6 weeks of nivolumab. All patients relapsed after autologous stem cell transplantation, and brentuximab vedotin exposure varied. Whole-study findings and limits: A significant rise in TCR diversity was seen by C4D1 for CD4+ cells but not for CD8+ cells. Newly diagnosed and completely responding patients shared comparable baseline diversity. Healthy donors were reported to have higher baseline TCR diversity than newly diagnosed patients.

Germline loops: CDR1 MGHRA, CDR2 YSYEKL. After removal of 4 bases from V and 1 base from J, the junction contained 5 bases not matched to a gene. The CDR3 length is 17 residues. Notes on this clone: The antigen is undetermined.

This receptor was obtained from a human donor with classical Hodgkin lymphoma. The sample consisted of peripheral blood mononuclear cells (PBMCs), taken before the fourth cycle of nivolumab. This chain uses TRBV4-1 with TRBJ2-7, with 15 bases that match TRBD2. The CDR3 protein is CASSPSGLAGGSYEQYF. CDR3 nucleotide sequence: TGCGCCAGCAGCCCTAGCGGACTAGCGGGGGGGTCCTACGAGCAGTACTTC.